This TCR beta chain was retrieved from a study of CD8 T cells in Susac syndrome. Overall study results and limits: The Susac syndrome CD4+ T cell repertoires displayed no clonal expansion.

Random hexamers primed reverse transcription of about 0.45 to 1 ug RNA. TCRdb itself ran the immunoSEQ multiplex PCR reads through MiXCR, one entry per CDR3 protein. The sample consists of some 160,000 distinct CDR3 sequences, approximately 94% of them appearing once. CD8+ and CD4+ blood T cells underwent TCR beta sequencing. A word on this clonotype: The antigen is not known.

With V trimmed by 4 bases and J by 5 bases, 7 bases remained unmatched. This CDR3 region has 14 residues. Germline V gene data show CDR1 as SGDLS and CDR2 as YYNGEE. This chain joins TRBV9 and TRBJ1-2, with 8 bases identical to TRBD1. Sequenced: CD4+ T cells from PBMCs. The clonotype was recovered from a human donor with Susac syndrome. The chain's CDR3 is CASSPRGQEYGYTF. The CDR3 DNA is TGTGCCAGCAGCCCACGGGGACAGGAATATGGCTACACCTTC.